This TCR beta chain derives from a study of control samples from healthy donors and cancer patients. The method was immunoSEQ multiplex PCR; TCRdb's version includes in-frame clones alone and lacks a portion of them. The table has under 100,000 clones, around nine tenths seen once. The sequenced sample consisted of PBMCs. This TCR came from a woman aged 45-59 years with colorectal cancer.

In DNA, the CDR3 is TGTGCCAGCTCACTCACCACAGTGAACACTGAAGCTTTCTTT. Protein: CASSLTTVNTEAFF. V usage is TRBV18 and J usage is TRBJ1-1; D gene uncertain. The CDR3 has 14 amino acids. V was trimmed by 4 bases and J by 0 bases, leaving 9 bases between them. CDR1 is KGHSH, CDR2 LQKENI, per germline.